The rows below give T cell receptor beta chains drawn from one sample of a study of metastatic and nonmetastatic thyroid tumors. TCRdb re-processed the PCR reads through MiXCR. The sample shows 15,000 to 20,000 clones, around 23% of them seen only once. Input material: adjacent normal tissue. The receptors were sampled from a female donor with papillary thyroid cancer or a benign thyroid nodule (not recorded which). Some clones in this sample may be carry-over from other donors' samples. Both conserved end residues are part of each CDR3. Each record gives: CDR3 protein, CDR3 DNA, D gene, CDR3 length, V gene, J gene, clone size. A D gene is named only where the DNA matches it firmly. Size is omitted from some rows. Given values are once, few, many or a class for expanded clones.

CASSPQGAGYGYTF	TGTGCCAGCAGTCCTCAGGGGGCGGGCTATGGCTACACCTTC	TRBD1	14	TRBV6-1	TRBJ1-2	-
CASTLDGTGMNTEAFF	TGTGCCAGCACCCTAGACGGGACGGGCATGAACACTGAAGCTTTCTTT	-	16	TRBV5-5	TRBJ1-1	many
CASRKGQTYEQYF	TGTGCCAGCAGGAAGGGGCAGACCTACGAGCAGTACTTC	-	13	TRBV2	TRBJ2-7	-
CASSLRTPAAADSYEQYF	TGCGCCAGCAGCTTACGAACGCCAGCGGCAGCCGACTCCTACGAGCAGTACTTC	-	18	TRBV5-1	TRBJ2-7	few
CASSLGSGTGTQYF	TGTGCCAGCAGCTTAGGGTCAGGGACAGGGACCCAGTACTTC	TRBD1	14	TRBV13	TRBJ2-5	medium-sized
CASSSTGWYGYTF	TGTGCCAGCAGTTCGACAGGGTGGTATGGCTACACCTTC	TRBD1	13	TRBV28	TRBJ1-2	many
CASSLGGAEAFF	TGTGCCAGCAGCTTAGGTGGGGCTGAAGCTTTCTTT	-	12	TRBV7-2	TRBJ1-1	-
CASSRTSAPGEQFF	TGTGCCAGCAGTCGGACTAGCGCTCCAGGGGAGCAGTTTTTT	TRBD2	14	TRBV28	TRBJ2-2	-
CASSGQGTEAFF	TGTGCCAGCAGCGGACAGGGGACTGAAGCTTTCTTT	TRBD1	12	TRBV7-9	TRBJ1-1	few
CASLVGTVETQYF	TGTGCCAGCCTCGTCGGGACAGTAGAGACCCAGTACTTC	TRBD1	13	TRBV2	TRBJ2-5	-
CASSSSSGNTYEQYF	TGTGCCAGCAGCTCCTCCAGCGGGAATACCTACGAGCAGTACTTC	TRBD2	15	TRBV7-3	TRBJ2-7	-
CASSPGTGLSGELFF	TGTGCCAGCAGCCCGGGGACAGGGCTATCCGGGGAGCTGTTTTTT	TRBD1	15	TRBV7-2	TRBJ2-2	few
CASRGGGLNTGELFF	TGTGCCAGCCGCGGGGGGGGGCTGAACACCGGGGAGCTGTTTTTT	TRBD2	15	TRBV12-3/TRBV12-4	TRBJ2-2	-
CASSVVGRETQYF	TGTGCCAGCAGTGTGGTCGGGAGGGAGACCCAGTACTTC	TRBD2	13	TRBV12-3/TRBV12-4	TRBJ2-5	-
CASSDDSGSAYEQYF	TGTGCCAGCAGTGACGATAGCGGTTCAGCCTACGAGCAGTACTTC	-	15	TRBV2	TRBJ2-7	few
CASSEPPGQGLGELFF	TGTGCCAGCAGTGAACCTCCGGGACAGGGACTCGGGGAGCTGTTTTTT	TRBD1	16	TRBV6-1	TRBJ2-2	many
CASSPPTRGAEGYTF	TGTGCCAGCAGCCCCCCCACCCGGGGGGCAGAAGGCTACACCTTC	-	15	TRBV7-2	TRBJ1-2	-
CASSPLLDREYGYTF	TGTGCCAGTAGCCCTTTGCTGGACAGGGAGTATGGCTACACCTTC	TRBD1	15	TRBV19	TRBJ1-2	few
CASSYGGNYGYTF	TGTGCCAGCAGTTACGGCGGCAACTATGGCTACACCTTC	-	13	TRBV6-5	TRBJ1-2	many
CASSLGGEQPQHF	TGTGCCAGCAGCTTAGGAGGGGAGCAGCCCCAGCATTTT	-	13	TRBV7-2	TRBJ1-5	few
CATSRDRSVFASYEQYF	TGTGCCACCAGCAGAGATAGGTCAGTGTTTGCTTCCTACGAGCAGTACTTC	-	17	TRBV15	TRBJ2-7	-
CASTPTGSGNTEAFF	TGTGCCAGTACCCCGACAGGGAGTGGGAACACTGAAGCTTTCTTT	TRBD1	15	TRBV19	TRBJ1-1	few
CASIVGGRRESEAFF	TGTGCCAGCATCGTAGGCGGGAGAAGGGAGTCTGAAGCTTTCTTT	-	15	TRBV22-1	TRBJ1-1	-
CASSPRGASGYTF	TGTGCCAGCAGTCCCCGGGGGGCGAGTGGCTACACCTTC	-	13	TRBV6-1	TRBJ1-2	few
CASSIDLGRELFF	TGTGCCAGTAGTATAGATCTAGGGAGGGAACTGTTTTTT	-	13	TRBV7-9	TRBJ1-4	-
CASSLGLSSYEQYF	TGTGCCAGCAGCTTAGGCCTGAGCTCCTACGAGCAGTACTTC	-	14	TRBV7-2	TRBJ2-7	medium-sized
CASSFGTNTEAFF	TGTGCCAGCAGTTTTGGGACCAACACTGAAGCTTTCTTT	-	13	TRBV27	TRBJ1-1	medium-sized
CASSFVSGATGELFF	TGTGCCAGCAGTTTTGTTTCTGGCGCGACCGGGGAGCTGTTTTTT	-	15	TRBV12-3/TRBV12-4	TRBJ2-2	-
CASSGSWPGAYEQYF	TGTGCCAGCAGTGGATCATGGCCGGGGGCCTACGAGCAGTACTTC	-	15	TRBV6-1	TRBJ2-7	few
CASSKDLRNTEAFF	TGTGCCAGCAGTAAGGACCTCCGGAACACTGAAGCTTTCTTT	-	14	TRBV6-1	TRBJ1-1	few
CASSSTDRTYEQYF	TGTGCCAGCAGCTCAACGGACAGAACCTACGAGCAGTACTTC	-	14	TRBV11-3	TRBJ2-7	-
CSVERGLGGYTF	TGCAGCGTTGAGAGGGGGCTAGGGGGCTACACCTTC	TRBD1	12	TRBV29-1	TRBJ1-2	many
CASNERGDAYEQYF	TGTGCCAGTAATGAGCGGGGGGATGCCTACGAGCAGTACTTC	TRBD2	14	TRBV9	TRBJ2-7	few